A single sample is the source of the 19 T cell receptor beta chains below, sequenced in a study of T cell repertoires in cytomegalovirus infection (dated by TCRdb to about 2019). The run used an Illumina HiSeq 1500. TCRdb trimmed the raw reads at Q25, called clones with MiXCR and kept productive beta chains. Identical CDR3 proteins give one entry, which carries the most common genes and DNA. The sample includes some 200,000 distinct CDR3 sequences, with less than 9.5% observed a single time. The ten top clones hold roughly 4.8% of the sample. Sequencing input: PBMCs. The receptors were sampled from a human donor in good health (CMV status not recorded). Some clones in this sample may be carry-over from other donors' samples.

This clonotype was observed many times. The chain has TRBV7-2 and TRBJ2-5; D gene uncertain. This CDR3 is built from 14 residues. CDR1 is SGHTA, CDR2 FQGNSA, per germline. V lost 2 bases and J lost 0, with 7 bases in between. CDR3 sequence: CASSLKGYQETQYF. Written as DNA, the CDR3 is TGTGCCAGCAGCTTAAAAGGGTACCAAGAGACCCAGTACTTC. The whole variable domain, remainder taken from reference TRBV7-2 and TRBJ2-5, is GAGVSQSPSNKVTEKGKDVELRCDPISGHTALYWYRQSLGQGLEFLIYFQGNSAPDKSGLPSDRFSAERTGGSVSTLTIQRTQQEDSAVYLCASSLKGYQETQYFGPGTRLLVL.

This clonotype was found many times. J is TRBJ2-7 and V is TRBV7-8; D tentatively fits TRBD1 or TRBD2 (6 bases each). V was shortened by 1 base and J by 3 bases, with 7 bases between the two germline ends. The germline V gene has CDR1 SGHVS and CDR2 FQNEAQ. CDR3 size: 13 residues. The CDR3 DNA follows: TGTGCCAGCAGCTTAGAGGGGGGCTACGAGCAGTACTTC. Translated, it gives CASSLEGGYEQYF.

This clonotype showed up just a few times. This sequence joins TRBV5-4 and TRBJ2-7; TRBD1 is a possible D gene (6 bases). Germline CDR1 and CDR2: SGHNT and YYREEE (reference sequence). V was clipped by 0 bases and J by 3 bases, with 13 bases between them. This CDR3 has 15 residues. The CDR3 reads CASSLVGGYSYEQYF. DNA of the CDR3: TGTGCCAGCAGCTTGGTAGGGGGTTATAGCTACGAGCAGTACTTC.

At least ten counts were recorded for this clonotype. The J gene is TRBJ2-7, the V gene TRBV7-8; 7 bases agree with TRBD1. The germline V gene has CDR1 SGHVS and CDR2 FQNEAQ. V trimming: 3 bases; J trimming: 2 bases; junction bases outside the gene matches: 7. This CDR3 has 15 amino acids. CDR3: CASSLREGAAYEQYF. CDR3 bases: TGTGCCAGCAGCTTGCGTGAGGGGGCGGCCTACGAGCAGTACTTC.

This clonotype was seen many times. This chain links TRBV7-2 with TRBJ2-4; 9 bases align to TRBD2. J was trimmed by 7 bases and V by 5 bases; bases with no gene match: 15. Germline loops: CDR1 SGHTA, CDR2 FQGNSA. The CDR3 extends over 17 amino acids. The CDR3 DNA reads as TGTGCCAGCAGCATTGGGTCTAGCGGGGCCAAGGGGAACATTCAGTACTTC. Protein product: CASSIGSSGAKGNIQYF.

CDR3 DNA: TGTGCCAGCAGTTATGCGGGGGCGAGCTCCTACGAGCAGTACTTC. Translated, it gives CASSYAGASSYEQYF. The genes are TRBV6-1 and TRBJ2-7, with D possibly matching TRBD2 (7 bases). Germline assignment: CDR1 MNHNS and CDR2 SASEGT. The V gene lost 5 bases and the J gene lost 0 bases, with 14 bases spanning the gap. The CDR3 extends over 15 amino acids.

The chain uses TRBV10-3 and TRBJ2-7; the D gene is possibly TRBD2 (6 bases). The V gene lost 5 bases and the J gene lost 5 bases, with 16 bases spanning the gap. There are 14 residues in the CDR3. Germline V lookup: CDR1 ENHRY, CDR2 SYGVKD. CDR3 DNA: TGTGCCATCAGTAAACTAGCAAAAGCCCACGAGCAGTACTTC. Its protein product is CAISKLAKAHEQYF.

This clonotype was recorded many times. The CDR3 DNA sequence: TGTGCCAGCGTGGCGCGGGGGGGGGCCTACGAGCAGTACTTC. Its protein is CASVARGGAYEQYF. This chain joins TRBV7-2 and TRBJ2-7, with TRBD2 matching over 9 bases. This CDR3 contains 14 residues. In germline, CDR1 is SGHTA, CDR2 FQGNSA. V gave up 8 bases and J gave up 2 bases; unmatched junction bases: 7. Full variable domain (remainder filled in from reference TRBV7-2 and TRBJ2-7): GAGVSQSPSNKVTEKGKDVELRCDPISGHTALYWYRQSLGQGLEFLIYFQGNSAPDKSGLPSDRFSAERTGGSVSTLTIQRTQQEDSAVYLCASVARGGAYEQYFGPGTRLTVT.

V and J are TRBV5-6 and TRBJ1-3, with TRBD1 matching over 9 bases. Germline loops: CDR1 SGHDT, CDR2 YYEEEE. V was clipped by 4 bases and J by 4 bases; unmatched bases: 9. The CDR3 totals 16 residues. The CDR3 region is CASSPNRGLSGNTIYF. Written as DNA, the CDR3 is TGTGCCAGCAGCCCGAACAGGGGGCTTTCCGGAAACACCATATATTTT.

This clonotype has more than one count but fewer than ten. The V call is TRBV3-1, the J call TRBJ2-6; 8 bases agree with TRBD1. V lost 4 bases, J lost 0 bases, and 11 bases stayed unmatched. CDR3 length equals 19 residues. Germline V gives CDR1 LGHDT, CDR2 YNNKEL (reference sequence). CDR3 DNA: TGTGCCAGCAGCCGGAATTCCGGGACAGGCCGCTCTGGGGCCAACGTCCTGACTTTC. Translated: CASSRNSGTGRSGANVLTF. The entire variable domain, with the rest obtained from reference TRBV3-1 and TRBJ2-6, is as follows: DTAVSQTPKYLVTQMGNDKSIKCEQNLGHDTMYWYKQDSKKFLKIMFSYNNKELIINETVPNRFSPKSPDKAHLNLHINSLELGDSAVYFCASSRNSGTGRSGANVLTFGAGSRLTVL.

The gene calls are TRBV9 and TRBJ2-1, with D unclear. This CDR3 region has 16 residues. V lost 0 bases and J lost 4, with 14 bases in between. In germline, CDR1 is SGDLS, CDR2 YYNGEE. Written as DNA, the CDR3 is TGTGCCAGCAGCGTAGGGTCGGGTGGGCCTTACAATGAGCAGTTCTTC. This encodes CASSVGSGGPYNEQFF.

This clonotype was recorded many times. This chain uses TRBV20-1 with TRBJ2-1; D gene unclear. The V and J ends lost 3 bases and 4 bases respectively, with 10 bases between them. This CDR3 region has 13 residues. CDR1 DFQATT and CDR2 SNEGSKA come from the germline V gene (reference sequence). CDR3 residues: CSASLQTYNEQFF. DNA for the CDR3: TGCAGTGCTAGTTTACAGACTTACAATGAGCAGTTCTTC.

V usage is TRBV29-1 and J usage is TRBJ2-4; D unresolved. Germline-derived CDR1 and CDR2 are SQVTM and ANQGSEA. This CDR3 has 13 residues. Between the trimmed V and J ends, which lost 7 bases and 0 bases, there was a span of 10 bases. The CDR3 coding sequence is TGCAGCGCACAGAACAGAGCCAAAAACATTCAGTACTTC. Its translation: CSAQNRAKNIQYF.

This clonotype was picked up many times. This chain joins TRBV12-3 or TRBV12-4 and TRBJ2-3, with TRBD2 matching 7 bases. Unmatched junction bases numbered 10, after V lost 6 bases and J lost 10 bases. The CDR3 runs 13 residues. CDR3 DNA sequence: TGTGCCAGCAGGGATCCCAGACTAGCCGCGCAGTATTTT. It encodes CASRDPRLAAQYF.

The V and J genes are TRBV4-3 and TRBJ1-6; D uncertain. The germline V gene encodes CDR1 LGHNA and CDR2 YSLEER. This CDR3 is 14 amino acids long. V was trimmed by 1 base and J by 13 bases, leaving 14 bases between them. The CDR3 reads CASSQAVELSPLHF. CDR3 DNA sequence: TGCGCCAGCAGCCAAGCTGTAGAACTTTCTCCCCTCCACTTT.

This clonotype was detected only a few times. The V and J genes are TRBV7-8 and TRBJ1-2; a weak D match, TRBD1 (5 bases). The CDR3 has 15 residues. V lost 2 bases and J lost 4, with 14 bases in between. Germline V gene data show CDR1 as SGHVS and CDR2 as FQNEAQ. The CDR3 reads CASSLYQGPSYGYTF. The CDR3 coding sequence is TGTGCCAGCAGCTTATATCAGGGTCCTAGCTATGGCTACACCTTC.

Ten or more counts support this clonotype. This chain links TRBV28 with TRBJ1-5; perhaps TRBD1 as D (6 bases). V shed 5 bases and J shed 2 bases, with 16 bases lying between them. Germline V lookup: CDR1 MDHEN, CDR2 SYDVKM. The CDR3 is 16 amino acids. For the CDR3, the DNA is TGTGCCAGCAGTGAAGCCGGGACATTTGGCAATCAGCCCCAGCATTTT. Its translation is CASSEAGTFGNQPQHF.

This clonotype has ten or more counts. The chain is built from TRBV6-2 or TRBV6-3 and TRBJ2-1; D perhaps matches TRBD1 (6 bases). Looked up from germline, CDR1 is MNHEY and CDR2 is SVGEGT. This CDR3 has 12 residues. V lost 1 base and J lost 10, with 8 bases in between. CDR3 protein: CASSYYDREQFF. For the CDR3, the DNA is TGTGCCAGCAGTTACTACGACAGGGAGCAGTTCTTC.

This clonotype was counted ten times or more. The gene calls are TRBV24-1 and TRBJ2-1; 7 nucleotides agree with TRBD2. CDR3 length: 15 residues. Germline loops: CDR1 KGHDR, CDR2 SFDVKD. The J segment lost 6 bases and the V segment lost 7 bases, leaving 11 bases of the junction unmatched. CDR3 DNA sequence: TGTGCCACCAGCGGGGAGGGAGGGTCAGTCAATGAGCAGTTCTTC. The encoded protein is CATSGEGGSVNEQFF.